This T cell receptor beta chain appears in the sequencing data of a study of cytomegalovirus exposure and HLA in healthy donors (TCRdb year 2017). Notes on the research overall: An earlier analysis of 550 to 700 of the donors reported 250 to 350 Gb of sequence data and roughly 110 million unique TCR beta sequences from about 179 million T cells. A later genetic analysis used genome-wide SNP genotypes for about 60% of the roughly 700 donors, treating that subset as a discovery cohort. The study aimed to test whether cataloging public T cell receptors could reveal signatures of past pathogen exposure. To study patterns of TCR occurrence, a later analysis re-analyzed previously published TCR beta repertoires from 650 to 750 donors and added high-resolution HLA genotyping. Every repertoire in the discovery cohort had been generated on one and the same sequencing platform. To decide whether each TCR beta V gene segment behaved as functional or pseudogenic, an earlier analysis of fewer than 750 of the donors relied on high-throughput TCR beta sequencing. An early release that covered 500 to 800 HLA-typed donors contained around 300 gigabases of sequencing data and tens of millions of unique TCR sequences. High-throughput TCR immunosequencing, statistical association of individual TCRs with disease status, and machine learning were combined to predict cytomegalovirus infection status. The number of donors typed differed by locus, with roughly 629-640 for A, B, C, DRB1 and DQB1, about 500 for DQA1, 600 to 610 for DPA1, and 450 to 480 for DPB1. Among some 410 genotyped donors of the cohort, an average of about 240,000 unique TCR beta nucleotide sequences were sequenced per donor, roughly a sixth of them non-productive. Donor age, sex, ethnicity and CMV serostatus were collected together with the repertoire data. The later analysis used no new phenotypic data to find candidate immune exposures, relying instead on TCR beta sequences and their occurrence across donors. A separate validation cohort of about 110 different subjects was used in addition to the approximately 610-subject first cohort. The T cell repertoires of several hundred subjects were profiled by immunosequencing and related to cytomegalovirus serostatus. The genetic ancestry cluster associated with self-reported Caucasian donors included over 80% of the roughly 410 genotyped donors. Both class I and class II loci were covered by HLA typing, at four-digit resolution. Roughly 5 DR-DQ haplotypes were handled as single units for association and clustering, since linkage in the cohort was strong.

The germline V and J ends show losses of 3 bases and 6 bases respectively, and no gene match explains 7 bases of the junction. From the germline V gene, CDR1 is KGHSH and CDR2 is LQKENI. Reading from cysteine to phenylalanine, the CDR3 counts 15 amino acids. Only the CDR3 DNA stays, 45 bases, in frame from base 1. About this clone itself: The antigen it binds to is not known. There are no base qualities to consult, and no much larger clone falls within one base.

Results and caveats for the whole study, not just this receptor: A further reported finding was that TCR beta sequences accurately predicted the HLA-A and HLA-B alleles for most subjects in the first cohort. A later analysis found that most CMV-associated TCR beta chains appeared HLA-restricted, with HLA associations seemingly driven largely by CMV exposure. Across donors, most TCR sequences were observed very rarely, whereas some public TCRs were present in many individuals. A total of about 150 TCR beta chains were listed by the study as associated with cytomegalovirus. According to a later genetic analysis, donors in an Asian-associated ancestry cluster had fewer N-insertions in productive TCRs than the approximately 710-donor mean. In a later analysis, several top co-occurrence clusters were reported to appear linked to parvovirus B19, influenza, CMV and Epstein-Barr virus. It was suggested by the authors that the approach could potentially be generalized to other disease states and immunological phenotypes. According to a later analysis, TCR association rates differed among HLA loci, with DRB1 alleles showing the most associated TCRs and HLA-C alleles showing the fewest. At a false discovery rate of 0.05, a later analysis linked some 17,000 TCR beta sequences to specific HLA alleles. The classifier was reported to diagnose cytomegalovirus status with high specificity and sensitivity in both the original cohort and the validation cohort. Sequencing depth was assumed to be roughly uniform across donors in the presence/absence analyses, though that assumption may not hold. Only TCR beta chains were sequenced in this cohort, and the absence of alpha or paired-chain data limited detectable features. In vitro tests confirmed that a few of the cytomegalovirus-associated TCR beta chains recognize cytomegalovirus antigens. A cluster of highly shared sequence variants was judged likely to be a technical artifact of the sequencing pipeline. The 87-base-pair reads could not distinguish some IMGT-functional V segments, including TRBV6-2 and TRBV6-3, so those segments were excluded. About 15 rarely observed V segments, including chromosome 9 orphons, were excluded from the earlier analysis of approximately 500 of the donors because counts were too low. Linkage disequilibrium might explain the correlated functional status among segregating V segments, but an unknown experimental factor could not be excluded. In a later genetic analysis, a missense DCLRE1C variant was associated with V-gene and J-gene trimming of TCR beta chains, and the association was replicated in an independent cohort. CMV serostatus was the only immune exposure information available for the cohort. Assigning TCR associations to individual alleles was difficult when HLA alleles, especially DR and DQ, strongly co-occurred. A later analysis found that HLA-associated TCR beta chains were more clonally expanded and had lower generation probabilities than equally common non-associated chains. Because HLA typing was missing for some donors at each locus, association tests included only the typed subset. In an earlier analysis of some 540 of the donors, most TCR beta V segments appeared in productive rearrangements about 87% or about 30% of the time, broadly matching IMGT annotations.

Library method: the immunoSEQ multiplex PCR assay. For the multiplex PCR, a mixture combining 60 forward primers for TCR Vbeta segments and 13 reverse primers for TCR Jbeta segments was used. A multiplex PCR assay on genomic DNA amplified the CDR3 region of rearranged TCR beta genes. On the Illumina HiSeq System, the amplified TCR beta libraries were sequenced as 87-base-pair reads. The study's own analysis went as follows. A later analysis tallied some 79 million unique TCR beta chains across the 600 to 700 repertoires, and approximately 12 million of those chains were shared by two or more donors. To remove PCR and sequencing errors, raw reads were error-corrected and collapsed into unique sequences using a nearest-neighbor algorithm that merged closely related sequences. Alignment of CDR3 sequences to IMGT reference sequences was used to assign V, D and J gene segments. Each retained sequence needed at least a six-nucleotide match to both a V gene segment and a J gene segment. Rearrangements were called productive when the CDR3 lacked stop codons and stayed in frame with V and J; all others were non-productive. Following IMGT convention, CDR3 was defined as the stretch from the second conserved V-encoded cysteine to the conserved J-encoded phenylalanine. Sequences without an unambiguous match to a single V gene segment were excluded from the earlier analysis of a few hundred of the donors. In an earlier analysis of approximately 550 of the donors, V segments were called functional above 56.7% productive rearrangements and were called segregating when the between-donor standard deviation exceeded 5%. To diagnose cytomegalovirus status from the catalog of TCR beta chain sequences, a statistical classification framework was built. In a later analysis, V and J genes were assigned by comparing TCR nucleotide sequences against IMGT/GENE-DB human TR gene sequences. The TCRdist pipeline was used in a later analysis to assign CDR3 sequences and most-parsimonious VDJ recombination scenarios. In a later analysis, every TCR beta chain was defined by the combination of its CDR3 amino acid sequence and its V-gene family, and reads without a unique V-gene family were dropped. As a way to deal with suspected cross-contamination and a sequencing artifact, a later analysis dropped roughly 620 nucleotide sequences that were highly shared and had low generation probability. A later analysis calculated a clonal expansion index for each public chain from normalized within-repertoire ranks of inferred template counts. In a later analysis, generation probabilities were computed using a VDJ recombination model fitted to out-of-frame rearrangements, and the results were checked against IGoR. In a later analysis, TCR-TCR, TCR-HLA and TCR-CMV co-occurrence was scored with hypergeometric tests, and a repertoire-size bias correction was applied to TCR pairs. To estimate false discovery rates, a later analysis permuted the HLA or CMV assignments 20 times. In a later analysis, co-occurring TCRs were grouped using DBSCAN, and TCRdist sequence similarity was added for clustering within HLA-allele-positive subsets. For co-occurrence clustering, repertoires with fewer than 30,000 or more than 120,000 public chains were excluded, along with a handful of repertoires with anomalous nucleotide sharing. Not all clones reach the TCRdb copy of this immuneACCESS table, which keeps in-frame sequences only. Checked studies attribute under half of the gap to unresolved V genes and leave the rest unexplained. The D gene and trimming were derived from the DNA, and the V and J assignments and clone size from that table. This sample holds under 200,000 clones; around three quarters were observed only once. The top ten hold 5.7% of the sample.

In total, roughly 670 healthy bone marrow donors made up the cohort. All cohort members were sampled while nominally healthy, although unrecorded immune exposures were likely present. The donor tested CMV seronegative and was one of the 352 seronegative cohort members. Each donor provided a peripheral blood sample, and peripheral blood mononuclear cells were used for TCR beta sequencing. The Qiagen DNeasy Blood Extraction Kit was used to extract genomic DNA from the blood cell samples. This receptor chain uses TRBV18 and TRBJ2-1, with TRBD1 matching 8 junction bases. The TCR was taken from a man aged 35 to 55 in good health and CMV-seronegative. Sequencing was done on a sample of PBMCs. The DNA sequence is given as TGTGCCAGCTCACCCCCCGGGACAGGCGCCAATGAGCAGTTCTTC. Its protein is CASSPPGTGANEQFF.